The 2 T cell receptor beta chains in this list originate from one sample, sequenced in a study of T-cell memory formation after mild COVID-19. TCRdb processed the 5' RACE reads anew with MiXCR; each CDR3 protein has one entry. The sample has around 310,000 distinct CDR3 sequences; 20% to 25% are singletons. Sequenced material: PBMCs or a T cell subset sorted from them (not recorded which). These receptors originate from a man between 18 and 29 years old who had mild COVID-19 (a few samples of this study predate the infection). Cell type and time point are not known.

CDR3 DNA sequence: TGCGCCAGCAGCCAAGATTCGGTGGGGACAGCGATAGATACGCAGTATTTT. The encoded protein is CASSQDSVGTAIDTQYF. The chain carries TRBV4-3 and TRBJ2-3, with 7 bases that match TRBD1. This CDR3 comprises 17 residues. Germline V gene sequence: CDR1 LGHNA, CDR2 YSLEER. The ends lost 0 bases at V and 5 bases at J; junction bases unmatched: 11.

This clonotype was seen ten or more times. CDR3 in DNA: TGTGCCATCAGGCGACTAGCGGGGGACAGCGGGGAGCTGTTTTTT. Protein sequence: CAIRRLAGDSGELFF. The V call is TRBV10-3, the J call TRBJ2-2, with TRBD2 matching over 12 bases. This CDR3 is built from 15 residues. Germline V gene data show CDR1 as ENHRY and CDR2 as SYGVKD. The ends lost 6 bases at V and 7 bases at J; junction bases unmatched: 6.